This is a list of T cell receptor beta chains from one sample in a study of identical twins. TCRdb ran MiXCR on the 5' RACE reads and lists one entry per CDR3 protein. The sample gives more than 400,000 distinct CDR3 sequences, roughly 15% of which show up once; more than 0.4% is in the top ten. These records were also assigned to another study, of yellow fever vaccine responses in identical twins.

The sample comprised CD4+ T cells sorted from blood. All receptors come from a woman aged 18 to 35 in good health. The CDR3 runs from the conserved cysteine through the conserved F or W. D genes are given only for firm matches. The size of a clone is reported for some rows only, either as once, few or many, or as a class for expanded clones.

>NA|TRBJ2-1|TRBV7-8|NA
CASSSTGSGPYNEQFF
TGTGCCAGCAGCTCAACAGGGTCCGGCCCCTACAATGAGCAGTTCTTC
>NA|TRBJ1-1|TRBV5-6|TRBD1
CASSTGTGWAGNTEAFF
TGTGCCAGCAGCACCGGGACAGGGTGGGCGGGGAACACTGAAGCTTTCTTT
>few|TRBJ2-1|TRBV5-1|TRBD2
CASSLNPGLAGPNEQFF
TGCGCCAGCAGCTTGAACCCGGGACTAGCGGGACCCAATGAGCAGTTCTTC
>few|TRBJ2-1|TRBV5-1|TRBD1
CASSGGGTGTYNEQFF
TGCGCCAGCAGCGGGGGTGGGACAGGCACCTACAATGAGCAGTTCTTC
>few|TRBJ2-3|TRBV12-3/TRBV12-4|NA
CASSLGLGTQYF
TGTGCCAGCAGTTTAGGTCTAGGAACGCAGTATTTT
>few|TRBJ2-3|TRBV5-6|TRBD1
CASSFPDRADTQYF
TGTGCCAGCAGCTTCCCGGACAGGGCCGATACGCAGTATTTT
>few|TRBJ1-3|TRBV12-3/TRBV12-4|TRBD1
CASSQTQGAGNTIYF
TGTGCCAGCAGTCAGACCCAGGGGGCTGGAAACACCATATATTTT
>few|TRBJ1-1|TRBV29-1|NA
CSVLEGTNTEAFF
TGCAGCGTTCTGGAGGGTACGAACACTGAAGCTTTCTTT
>NA|TRBJ2-4|TRBV20-1|NA
CSAPGDGAKNIQYF
TGCAGTGCTCCGGGGGATGGGGCCAAAAACATTCAGTATTTC
>NA|TRBJ1-4|TRBV10-3|NA
CAISGRGFDEKLFF
TGTGCCATCAGTGGGAGGGGATTTGATGAAAAACTGTTTTTT
>NA|TRBJ2-5|TRBV12-3/TRBV12-4|NA
CASSLEREETQYF
TGTGCCAGCAGTCTAGAGCGTGAAGAGACCCAGTACTTC
>few|TRBJ2-2|TRBV7-2|TRBD2
CASTPGGGHGELFF
TGTGCCAGCACCCCCGGGGGGGGGCACGGGGAGCTGTTTTTT
>NA|TRBJ2-1|TRBV24-1|TRBD2
CATSVSSGRFHEQFF
TGTGCCACCAGTGTGTCTAGCGGGAGATTCCATGAGCAGTTCTTC
>few|TRBJ2-3|TRBV20-1|NA
CSASTSSHSTDTQYF
TGCAGTGCTAGTACTAGCTCCCATAGCACAGATACGCAGTATTTT
>NA|TRBJ2-7|TRBV20-1|TRBD2
CSAGGTSKPNEQYF
TGCAGTGCTGGCGGGACTAGCAAACCGAACGAGCAGTACTTC
>few|TRBJ2-1|TRBV27|NA
CASSFRAVALSGVNEQFF
TGTGCCAGCAGTTTTCGGGCCGTAGCCCTTTCCGGGGTTAATGAGCAGTTCTTC
>NA|TRBJ2-5|TRBV4-2|TRBD1
CASSRTLPGQGRQETQYF
TGTGCCAGCAGCCGAACTCTTCCAGGACAGGGGCGGCAAGAGACCCAGTACTTC
>NA|TRBJ2-2|TRBV2|NA
CASLLTRQGGLFF
TGTGCCAGCCTATTGACCCGGCAAGGTGGGCTGTTTTTT
>NA|TRBJ1-1|TRBV6-5|NA
CASSYIPGTAFF
TGTGCCAGCAGTTATATTCCAGGGACAGCTTTCTTT
>NA|TRBJ2-3|TRBV18|NA
CASSPRQDTQYF
TGTGCCAGCTCACCCCGTCAAGATACGCAGTATTTT
>NA|TRBJ2-1|TRBV7-3|TRBD2
CASSLSGTSQFNEQFF
TGTGCCAGCTCCCTTAGTGGGACTAGCCAGTTCAATGAGCAGTTCTTC
>NA|TRBJ1-1|TRBV14|NA
CASSRGGATTEAFF
TGTGCCAGCAGCCGTGGGGGCGCGACAACTGAAGCTTTCTTT